This T cell receptor (beta chain) is drawn from a study of cytomegalovirus exposure and HLA in healthy donors. Germline CDR1 reads SGHDT; CDR2 reads YYEEEE. The V segment lost 1 base and the J segment 8 bases; nucleotides outside the gene matches: 11. The CDR3 spans 16 residues. The PCR contained 60 Vbeta and 13 Jbeta primers. The data were produced by immunoSEQ multiplex PCR, yet TCRdb's version contains in-frame clones alone and is incomplete. The profile covers 130,000 to 150,000 clones, with just under 80% appearing a single time and over 2% taken by the ten largest. The sequence was obtained from a man aged 25 to 40 in good health and CMV-seronegative. The rearrangement links TRBV5-6 to TRBJ2-1, with 8 bases that match TRBD1. Sequencing input: PBMCs. The CDR3 sequence is CASSLRNLGQEDEQFF. CDR3 nucleotide sequence: TGTGCCAGCAGCTTGAGGAACCTGGGACAGGAAGATGAGCAGTTCTTC.